Presented here are 29 T cell receptor beta chains from one specimen sequenced in a study of radiotherapy plus CTLA-4 blockade in lung cancer. Here immunoSEQ multiplex PCR was the method, and the copy in TCRdb shows in-frame clones only, minus some. The sample comprises 95,000 to 150,000 clones, around 89% of which are singletons, and 5.5% to 8.5% rests with the top ten. The specimen was peripheral blood, collected from a patient treated with radiotherapy plus ipilimumab. The receptors come from a human donor with non-small cell lung cancer that progressed on radiotherapy plus ipilimumab.

This sequence joins TRBV19 and TRBJ1-1; no clear D. V was shortened by 5 bases and J by 4 bases, with 14 bases between the two germline ends. In germline, CDR1 is LNHDA, CDR2 SQIVND (reference sequence). The CDR3 is made up of 14 amino acids. This CDR3 is CASSSLEVSTEAFF. For the CDR3, the DNA is TGTGCCAGTAGTTCCCTTGAAGTGAGCACTGAAGCTTTCTTT.

This clone has only a few counts. This sequence joins TRBV2 and TRBJ2-7; 10 bases match TRBD1. The V and J ends lost 6 bases and 7 bases, in that order; junction bases with no gene match: 9. The germline CDR1 and CDR2 sequences are SNHLY and FYNNEI. The CDR3 loop spans 14 amino acids. CDR3 residues: CASRGTGEVREQYF. The CDR3 DNA sequence: TGTGCCAGCAGGGGGACAGGGGAGGTTAGGGAGCAGTACTTC.

The gene calls are TRBV30 and TRBJ1-5; D call uncertain. Germline V gene data show CDR1 as GTSNPN and CDR2 as SVGIG (reference sequence). The CDR3 has 16 residues. The V gene lost 3 bases and the J gene lost 3 bases, with 18 bases spanning the gap. The DNA for the CDR3 is TGTGCCTGGAGCCTCGAGGCGGGGTCCCCCAATCAGCCCCAGCATTTT. Its protein product is CAWSLEAGSPNQPQHF.

This chain joins TRBV6-1 and TRBJ1-2; no firm D call. The CDR3 consists of 15 residues. Looked up from germline, CDR1 is MNHNS and CDR2 is SASEGT. V lost 2 bases and J lost 0, with 10 bases in between. The CDR3 region is CASSETWVSNYGYTF. In DNA form, the CDR3 reads TGTGCCAGCAGTGAAACGTGGGTTTCTAACTATGGCTACACCTTC.

The chain recombines TRBV19 with TRBJ2-1; TRBD2 matches 12 bases. The J segment lost 8 bases and the V segment lost 5 bases, leaving 7 bases of the junction unmatched. The germline V gene has CDR1 LNHDA and CDR2 SQIVND (reference sequence). The CDR3 runs to 15 residues. The CDR3: CASSETSGRFDEQFF. The CDR3 DNA is TGTGCCAGTAGTGAGACTAGCGGGAGATTCGATGAGCAGTTCTTC.

The V and J genes are TRBV7-9 and TRBJ1-2; D is possibly TRBD1 (5 bases). The length of the CDR3 is 13 residues. V was shortened by 4 bases and J by 13 bases, with 19 bases between the two germline ends. Germline V CDR1 and CDR2: SEHNR, FQNEAQ (reference sequence). The CDR3 loop reads CASSYGQGGLRTF. CDR3 DNA: TGTGCCAGCAGCTACGGGCAGGGTGGTCTGCGCACCTTC.

V is TRBV5-1 and J is TRBJ2-6; D gene ambiguous. This CDR3 is built from 14 residues. Trimming left V 5 bases short and J 2 bases short, with 8 bases between. Germline V CDR1 and CDR2: SGHRS, YFSETQ. The CDR3 loop reads CASRETAGANVLTF. CDR3 DNA sequence: TGCGCCAGCAGAGAGACGGCTGGGGCCAACGTCCTGACTTTC.

The chain employs TRBV5-1 and TRBJ1-1; D ambiguous. The V gene's germline CDR1 is SGHRS and CDR2 YFSETQ. V was trimmed by 4 bases and J by 0 bases, leaving 13 bases between them. The CDR3 sequence is 15 residues long. The CDR3 nucleotides are TGCGCCAGCAGCAAGGAGGGTTTAATGAACACTGAAGCTTTCTTT. It encodes CASSKEGLMNTEAFF.

The chain combines TRBV2 with TRBJ1-3; D perhaps matches TRBD1 (6 bases). The CDR3 spans 15 residues. Germline loops: CDR1 SNHLY, CDR2 FYNNEI. V was cut by 6 bases and J by 0 bases, with 12 bases left in between. CDR3 amino acids: CASSVGQNSGNTIYF. CDR3 nucleotide sequence: TGTGCCAGCAGCGTTGGACAGAACTCTGGAAACACCATATATTTT.

This clone turned up a few times. The chain links TRBV9 to TRBJ2-3; 8 nucleotides line up with TRBD2. Losses at the gene ends were 3 bases for V and 6 bases for J; bases not matched to a gene: 9. Germline V gives CDR1 SGDLS, CDR2 YYNGEE. The CDR3 runs to 15 residues. CDR3 in amino acids: CASSAAGTRIDTQYF. The CDR3 nucleotides read TGTGCCAGCAGCGCCGCCGGGACTAGGATCGATACGCAGTATTTT.

The chain uses TRBV11-3 and TRBJ2-5; TRBD2 might be the D (5 bases). The J call is doubtful: the DNA matches TRBJ2-7 better. The length of the CDR3 is 14 residues. CDR1 and CDR2 (germline): SGHNT, YENEEA. The CDR3 bases are TGTGCCAGCAGCTTGGCGGGCCCCCGGTACGAGCAGTACTTC. Its protein product is CASSLAGPRYEQYF.

This sequence joins TRBV5-4 and TRBJ2-7, with 12 bases matching TRBD2. Unmatched junction bases numbered 1, after V lost 0 bases and J lost 3 bases. Germline assignment: CDR1 SGHNT and CDR2 YYREEE (reference sequence). The CDR3 spans 15 residues. The CDR3, as DNA: TGTGCCAGCAGCTTGGGACTAGCGGGAGACTACGAGCAGTACTTC. Translating it yields CASSLGLAGDYEQYF. Variable domain in full (rest from reference TRBV5-4 and TRBJ2-7): ETGVTQSPTHLIKTRGQQVTLRCSSQSGHNTVSWYQQALGQGPQFIFQYYREEENGRGNFPPRFSGLQFPNYSSELNVNALELDDSALYLCASSLGLAGDYEQYFGPGTRLTVT.

The chain recombines TRBV10-3 with TRBJ1-2; tentative D call: TRBD1 (5 bases). From germline, CDR1 is ENHRY and CDR2 SYGVKD. The CDR3 runs 13 residues. V dropped 2 bases and J dropped 4 bases, with 8 bases sitting between them. The CDR3 loop is CAISEDRGYGYTF. Here the CDR3 DNA reads TGTGCCATCAGTGAGGACAGAGGCTATGGCTACACCTTC.

The chain employs TRBV6-1 and TRBJ1-1; TRBD1 might be the D (6 bases). The germline V and J ends were trimmed by 6 bases and 6 bases, with 8 bases remaining between them. Looked up from germline, CDR1 is MNHNS and CDR2 is SASEGT. The CDR3 sequence is 11 residues long. The CDR3 DNA is TGTGCCAGCAGGGACAGCCCTGAAGCTTTCTTT. It encodes CASRDSPEAFF.

This clone has a handful of counts. This chain joins TRBV5-1 and TRBJ1-3, with 9 bases fitting TRBD1. V lost 3 bases to trimming and J lost 0 bases; unmatched junction nucleotides: 4. Germline V gene lookup returns CDR1 SGHRS and CDR2 YFSETQ. The CDR3 runs to 16 residues. The CDR3 loop reads CASSWGTGSSGNTIYF. The CDR3 DNA sequence: TGCGCCAGCAGCTGGGGGACAGGGTCCTCTGGAAACACCATATATTTT.

As DNA, the CDR3 is TGTGCCAGCAGTCCTAGCACCCCAGGGTTCTATGGCTACACCTTC. Translating it yields CASSPSTPGFYGYTF. The chain is built from TRBV6-5 and TRBJ1-2, with a possible D match to TRBD1 (5 bases). V lost 5 bases and J 4 bases, leaving 17 bases between the germline ends. CDR1 is MNHEY and CDR2 is SVGAGI in the germline V gene. The CDR3 runs to 15 residues.

The table lists this clone with a count of one. This sequence joins TRBV19 and TRBJ2-6; D gene unclear. Germline loops: CDR1 LNHDA, CDR2 SQIVND (reference sequence). This CDR3 region has 14 residues. The V gene lost 3 bases and the J gene lost 1 base, with 4 bases spanning the gap. The chain's CDR3 is CASSILSGANVLTF. The DNA for the CDR3 is TGTGCCAGTAGTATCCTTTCTGGGGCCAACGTCCTGACTTTC.

The chain has TRBV11-2 and TRBJ2-1; D is possibly TRBD2 (6 bases). CDR1 and CDR2 (germline): SGHAT, FQNNGV. Trimming pared 5 bases from V and 3 bases from J, leaving 14 bases between. The CDR3 runs to 15 residues. The CDR3 loop is CASSLLLANYNEQFF. DNA for the CDR3: TGTGCCAGCAGCCTCCTCCTAGCGAACTACAATGAGCAGTTCTTC. The full variable domain, its missing parts supplied by reference TRBV11-2 and TRBJ2-1, is EAGVAQSPRYKIIEKRQSVAFWCNPISGHATLYWYQQILGQGPKLLIQFQNNGVVDDSQLPKDRFSAERLKGVDSTLKIQPAKLEDSAVYLCASSLLLANYNEQFFGPGTRLTVL.

V usage is TRBV2 and J usage is TRBJ2-7; 10 nucleotides agree with TRBD2. Trimming removed 6 bases from V and 0 bases from J; junction bases left unmatched: 17. This CDR3 is 19 amino acids long. Germline-derived CDR1 and CDR2 are SNHLY and FYNNEI. The CDR3 loop reads CASSPMGLAGAFPSYEQYF. Written as DNA, the CDR3 is TGTGCCAGCAGCCCCATGGGCCTAGCGGGAGCATTCCCCTCCTACGAGCAGTACTTC. Using reference TRBV2 and TRBJ2-7 for the parts outside the CDR3, the full variable domain is EPEVTQTPSHQVTQMGQEVILRCVPISNHLYFYWYRQILGQKVEFLVSFYNNEISEKSEIFDDQFSVERPDGSNFTLKIRSTKLEDSAMYFCASSPMGLAGAFPSYEQYFGPGTRLTVT.

This clone was seen once. The chain links TRBV6-1 to TRBJ1-1, with D possibly matching TRBD1 (6 bases). Germline V CDR1 and CDR2: MNHNS, SASEGT. V was trimmed by 4 bases and J by 0 bases, leaving 9 bases between them. The CDR3 is 14 residues long. The CDR3 DNA reads TGTGCCAGCAGTGTTGGGGGCATGAACACTGAAGCTTTCTTT. Translation: CASSVGGMNTEAFF.

CDR3 nucleotides: TGTGCCAGTAGCCCTCTCCCGAGAGATGAGCAGTTCTTC. Translation gives CASSPLPRDEQFF. This chain uses TRBV19 with TRBJ2-1; no clear D. The V end lost 6 bases, the J end lost 8 bases, and 14 bases lay between the germline ends. CDR3 size: 13 residues. Germline V CDR1 and CDR2: LNHDA, SQIVND (reference sequence).

This chain uses TRBV6-5 with TRBJ2-7; TRBD2 agrees at 7 bases. Germline V CDR1 and CDR2: MNHEY, SVGAGI. CDR3 size: 15 residues. With 4 bases clipped from V and 4 bases from J, the junction kept 10 bases outside the gene matches. The CDR3 nucleotides read TGTGCCAGCAGTTTAACAACTAGCGTACTTTACGAGCAGTACTTC. As protein: CASSLTTSVLYEQYF.

J is TRBJ1-1 and V is TRBV29-1, with TRBD1 identical over 7 bases. The CDR3 has 12 amino acids. V lost 7 bases and J lost 1; bases outside the gene matches: 3. Germline loops: CDR1 SQVTM, CDR2 ANQGSEA. The CDR3, as DNA: TGCAGCGGGGGACAGCAGAACACTGAAGCTTTCTTT. Translating it yields CSGGQQNTEAFF.

This chain joins TRBV18 and TRBJ1-3; D may be TRBD1 (5 bases). CDR1 is KGHSH, CDR2 LQKENI, per germline. Trimming shortened V by 1 base and J by 0 bases, and 10 bases separated the two germline ends. CDR3 length equals 16 residues. CDR3 region: CASSPRDRSSGNTIYF. In DNA form, the CDR3 reads TGTGCCAGCTCACCACGTGACAGAAGCTCTGGAAACACCATATATTTT.

V gene TRBV6-1 combines with J gene TRBJ1-2; a weak D match, TRBD1 (5 bases). The CDR3 is 12 residues long. V dropped 5 bases and J dropped 7 bases, with 11 bases sitting between them. CDR1 MNHNS and CDR2 SASEGT come from the germline V gene. CDR3 in DNA: TGTGCCAGCAGTCAGGGTGCCGGTGGCTACACCTTC. Residues: CASSQGAGGYTF.

This clone was detected only once. V and J are TRBV5-1 and TRBJ2-7; 7 nucleotides line up with TRBD1. V was clipped by 3 bases and J by 1 base; unmatched bases: 7. The CDR3 contains 15 residues. The germline V gene encodes CDR1 SGHRS and CDR2 YFSETQ. Here the CDR3 reads CASSSAGTVSYEQYF. The CDR3 coding sequence is TGCGCCAGCAGCTCGGCCGGGACAGTTTCCTACGAGCAGTACTTC.

The genes are TRBV14 and TRBJ1-2; possibly TRBD1 for D (6 bases). Germline V gene data show CDR1 as SGHDN and CDR2 as FVKESK. The CDR3 is 14 residues long. Trimming took 3 bases from V and 7 from J, leaving 15 bases between them. CDR3 residues: CASSHHQGHRGYTF. In DNA form, the CDR3 reads TGTGCCAGCAGCCACCACCAGGGGCATCGTGGCTACACCTTC.

The V gene is TRBV2, the J gene TRBJ1-1; D may be TRBD1 (6 bases). In germline, CDR1 is SNHLY, CDR2 FYNNEI. The CDR3 sequence is 13 residues long. The V end lost 7 bases, the J end lost 5 bases, and 14 bases lay between the germline ends. CDR3 sequence reads: CASNPQGRTEAFF. The CDR3 DNA is TGTGCCAGCAATCCCCAGGGGAGAACTGAAGCTTTCTTT.

This clone was observed a single time. This chain connects TRBV11-2 to TRBJ2-7; D may be TRBD1 (5 bases). Germline CDR1 reads SGHAT; CDR2 reads FQNNGV. Trimming left V 2 bases short and J 7 bases short, with 15 bases between. The CDR3 is 14 residues long. CDR3 coding DNA: TGTGCCAGCAGCTTAAAACAGGTTGTTGGTGAGCAGTACTTC. This gives the protein CASSLKQVVGEQYF.